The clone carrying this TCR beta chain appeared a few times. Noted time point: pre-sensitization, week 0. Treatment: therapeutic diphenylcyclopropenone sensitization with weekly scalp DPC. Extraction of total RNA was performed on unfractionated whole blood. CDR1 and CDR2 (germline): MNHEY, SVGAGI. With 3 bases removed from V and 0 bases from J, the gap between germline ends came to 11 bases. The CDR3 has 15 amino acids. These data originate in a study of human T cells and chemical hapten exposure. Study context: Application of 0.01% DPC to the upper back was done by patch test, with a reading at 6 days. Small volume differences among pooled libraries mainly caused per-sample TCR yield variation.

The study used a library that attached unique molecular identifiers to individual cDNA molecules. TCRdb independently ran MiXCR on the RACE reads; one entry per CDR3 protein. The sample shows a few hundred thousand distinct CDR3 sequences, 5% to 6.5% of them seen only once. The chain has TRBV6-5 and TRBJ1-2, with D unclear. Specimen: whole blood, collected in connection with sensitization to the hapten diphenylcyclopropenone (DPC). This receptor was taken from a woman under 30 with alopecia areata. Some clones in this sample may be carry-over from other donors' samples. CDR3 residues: CASSYDSTSNYGYTF. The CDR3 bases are TGTGCCAGCAGTTATGATTCGACTTCTAACTATGGCTACACCTTC.